The following is a TCR beta chain sequence with its context. The data originate from a study of blood T cell repertoires in COVID-19. This table comes from immunoSEQ multiplex PCR, and its TCRdb copy is limited to in-frame clones, with some not included. The sample consists of roughly 92,000 clones, roughly 89% of them appearing once. The clonotype was recovered from a woman of 80 years or more with active or convalescent COVID-19. Sequenced material: peripheral blood.

This CDR3 is CASSHQGGNTEAFF. DNA of the CDR3: TGCGCCAGCAGCCACCAGGGGGGGAACACTGAAGCTTTCTTT. This chain connects TRBV4-3 to TRBJ1-1, with 7 bases fitting TRBD1. The trim removed 3 bases at V and 1 base at J, leaving 2 bases unmatched. The V gene's germline CDR1 is LGHNA and CDR2 YSLEER. The length of the CDR3 is 14 residues.